The rows below give T cell receptor beta chains drawn from one sample of a study of OX40 agonist ivuxolimab in advanced cancers. Sequencing used immunoSEQ multiplex PCR; TCRdb keeps in-frame clones, though not all of them. The sample consists of about 93,000 clones, 92% of them appearing once. Sequencing was performed on CD4+ or CD8+ T cells sorted from blood, taken in a trial of the OX40 agonist ivuxolimab. The receptor set was obtained from an adult with an advanced solid tumor such as melanoma, head and neck, liver or kidney cancer. CDR3s include the opening cysteine and the closing phenylalanine or tryptophan. The order of the fields is J gene, clone size, D gene, V gene, CDR3 DNA, CDR3 protein. The D gene is left open where the match is weak. Expanded clones are given a class, and other clones once, few, many or no size at all.

J: TRBJ2-4; size: .; D: .; V: TRBV19; DNA: TGTGCCAGTAGACCCCGAGGGGGAGCCAAAAACATTCAGTACTTC; CDR3: CASRPRGGAKNIQYF
J: TRBJ2-3; size: .; D: .; V: TRBV19; DNA: TGTGCCAGTAGTATAGAGGCTTCGTTCAGTTTTACGCAGTATTTT; CDR3: CASSIEASFSFTQYF
J: TRBJ2-1; size: .; D: .; V: TRBV7-6; DNA: TGTGCCAGCAGCCCCGGGAGCAACAATGAGCAGTTCTTC; CDR3: CASSPGSNNEQFF
J: TRBJ1-2; size: .; D: .; V: TRBV11-2; DNA: TGTGCCAGCAGCTTAGTGGACCTCCGCGATGGCTACACCTTC; CDR3: CASSLVDLRDGYTF
J: TRBJ2-3; size: .; D: .; V: TRBV27; DNA: TGTGCCAGCAGTTTAGCGGGAATCAGCACAGATACGCAGTATTTT; CDR3: CASSLAGISTDTQYF
J: TRBJ2-5; size: once; D: .; V: TRBV7-9; DNA: TGTGCCAGCAGCTTGTACCCTGGAGGGGAAGAGACCCAGTACTTC; CDR3: CASSLYPGGEETQYF
J: TRBJ1-2; size: .; D: .; V: TRBV6-5; DNA: TGTGCCAGCAGGCTACGGGAGTATGGCTACACCTTC; CDR3: CASRLREYGYTF
J: TRBJ2-1; size: .; D: TRBD2; V: TRBV2; DNA: TGTGCCAGCAGTGTGACTAGCGGGAGGGCGGAGGAGTTCTTC; CDR3: CASSVTSGRAEEFF
J: TRBJ1-2; size: .; D: .; V: TRBV6-6; DNA: TGTGCCAGCAGTTCCAGGGATGGCTACACCTTC; CDR3: CASSSRDGYTF
J: TRBJ2-3; size: .; D: TRBD2; V: TRBV13; DNA: TGTGCCAGCAGCACCACGACTAGCGGGGGGGATACGCAGTATTTT; CDR3: CASSTTTSGGDTQYF
J: TRBJ2-5; size: .; D: TRBD1; V: TRBV5-5; DNA: TGTGCCAGCAGCTTGGTACAGGGGGCTTTGGAGACCCAGTACTTC; CDR3: CASSLVQGALETQYF
J: TRBJ2-5; size: .; D: .; V: TRBV5-4; DNA: TGTGCCAGCAGCTACGGGACTGGACAAGAGACCCAGTACTTC; CDR3: CASSYGTGQETQYF
J: TRBJ1-5; size: .; D: TRBD1; V: TRBV5-1; DNA: TGCGCCAGCAGCATGTGGGACAGGACAACAGAGCCCCAGCATTTT; CDR3: CASSMWDRTTEPQHF
J: TRBJ2-3; size: .; D: .; V: TRBV6-5; DNA: TGTGCCAGCAGTTCTGGCGGCAAAGAAAGCACAGATACGCAGTATTTT; CDR3: CASSSGGKESTDTQYF
J: TRBJ1-4; size: .; D: .; V: TRBV6-1; DNA: TGTGCCAGCAGTGAGCCCGCGGGCCCAACTAATGAAAAACTGTTTTTT; CDR3: CASSEPAGPTNEKLFF
J: TRBJ1-6; size: .; D: .; V: TRBV7-3; DNA: TGTGCCAGCAGCTTAAGTCGGGATTCACCCCTCCACTTT; CDR3: CASSLSRDSPLHF
J: TRBJ2-5; size: .; D: TRBD2; V: TRBV5-1; DNA: TGCGCCAGCAGCCCCTCGCGGGGGGGCCGGGAGACCCAGTACTTC; CDR3: CASSPSRGGRETQYF
J: TRBJ2-7; size: .; D: .; V: TRBV6-5; DNA: TGTGCCAGCAGTGAAAACAGGGTGGGCTACGAGCAGTACTTC; CDR3: CASSENRVGYEQYF
J: TRBJ1-6; size: .; D: .; V: TRBV19; DNA: TGTGCCAGCCACGTCTCGGGCTCACCCCTCCACTTT; CDR3: CASHVSGSPLHF
J: TRBJ2-1; size: .; D: .; V: TRBV13; DNA: TGTGCCAGCAGCTTAGTTGCTGGCAACGAGCAGTTCTTC; CDR3: CASSLVAGNEQFF
J: TRBJ1-4; size: .; D: .; V: TRBV11-2; DNA: TGTGCCAGCAGCTCCCGGGACCTTCAGGAAAAACTGTTTTTT; CDR3: CASSSRDLQEKLFF
J: TRBJ2-1; size: few; D: .; V: TRBV5-4; DNA: TGTGCCAGCAGCGCGGACAGTTACAATGAGCAGTTCTTC; CDR3: CASSADSYNEQFF